The 7 T cell receptor beta chains reported below all come from one sample, sequenced in a study of neoadjuvant anti-PD-1 for oral cavity cancer (dated by TCRdb to about 2021). In the paper's terms, the time point label means: before neoadjuvant nivolumab. The library came from the immunoSEQ multiplex PCR assay. TCRdb retrieved this table from immuneACCESS and kept in-frame rearrangements only. Not all clones are present; in checked studies, unresolved V genes account for under half, and no reason is known for the remainder. Counted in this sample were 12,000 to 15,000 clones; over 65% of them appeared once. Clones ranked in the top ten supply approximately 2.9% of the sample. The input for sequencing was PBMCs, taken before nivolumab (anti-PD-1) treatment. These receptors all stem from a person between 40 and 85 years old with oral cavity squamous cell carcinoma.

The V call is TRBV18, the J call TRBJ1-5, with 11 nucleotides matching TRBD1. Germline trimming cut 4 bases from V and 6 bases from J; bases unmatched to any gene: 14. The length of the CDR3 is 18 residues. CDR1 and CDR2 (germline): KGHSH, LQKENI. CDR3 coding DNA: TGTGCCAGCTCACAATATCCCACGGGACAGGGGGTTTCTCAGCCCCAGCATTTT. Translated, it gives CASSQYPTGQGVSQPQHF. Combining the CDR3 with reference TRBV18 and TRBJ1-5 gives the whole variable domain NAGVMQNPRHLVRRRGQEARLRCSPMKGHSHVYWYRQLPEEGLKFMVYLQKENIIDESGMPKERFSAEFPKEGPSILRIQQVVRGDSAAYFCASSQYPTGQGVSQPQHFGDGTRLSIL.

The chain is built from TRBV29-1 and TRBJ2-7; 8 bases match TRBD1. Germline CDR1 reads SQVTM; CDR2 reads ANQGSEA. The CDR3 is 14 residues long. After removal of 7 bases from V and 0 bases from J, the junction contained 8 bases not matched to a gene. The CDR3 nucleotides read TGCAGCGCATTAGGGACAGGAGACTCCTACGAGCAGTACTTC. This encodes CSALGTGDSYEQYF.

The CDR3 region has the DNA TGTGCCAGCAGCCCCCGGACAGGGGCCGGGGCCAACGTCCTGACTTTC. Its translation: CASSPRTGAGANVLTF. This chain links TRBV21-1 with TRBJ2-6; no check of the table's D call, TRBD1, against the DNA was made. TRBV21-1 is a documented pseudogene. CDR3 length: 16 amino acids.

J is TRBJ2-2 and V is TRBV13, with D tentatively TRBD2 (5 bases). Germline V gives CDR1 PRHDT, CDR2 FYEKMQ (reference sequence). Trimming shortened V by 7 bases and J by 3 bases, and 18 bases separated the two germline ends. The CDR3 has 16 amino acids. The CDR3 spells CASKRNGRGHTGELFF. In nucleotides, the CDR3 is TGTGCCAGCAAGCGTAATGGGAGAGGGCACACCGGGGAGCTGTTTTTT.

This sequence joins TRBV11-3 and TRBJ1-1, with no clear D. This CDR3 is built from 14 residues. The germline CDR1 and CDR2 sequences are SGHNT and YENEEA. Trimming removed 7 bases at V and 0 bases at J, with 12 bases between. The CDR3 DNA reads TGTGCCAGCACTTATCGCGGATTGAACACTGAAGCTTTCTTT. Translated: CASTYRGLNTEAFF.

This chain uses TRBV6-5 with TRBJ1-1; D uncertain. The CDR3 runs 13 residues. Germline CDR1 is MNHEY and CDR2 is SVGAGI. V lost 5 bases, J lost 1 base, and 8 bases lay in between. CDR3: CASSLQQNTEAFF. CDR3 bases: TGTGCCAGCAGTCTACAGCAGAACACTGAAGCTTTCTTT.

This chain uses TRBV6-6 with TRBJ2-7; unclear D gene. This CDR3 is 14 amino acids long. Trimming left V 4 bases short and J 0 bases short, with 10 bases between. The germline V gene encodes CDR1 MNHNY and CDR2 SVGAGI (reference sequence). The CDR3 here is CASSFGPSSYEQYF. The DNA for the CDR3 is TGTGCCAGCAGTTTCGGTCCCAGCTCCTACGAGCAGTACTTC.